Below, 21 T cell receptor beta chains from the same sample are listed, as sequenced in a study of shared clonotypes between healthy human individuals. Sequencing used immunoSEQ multiplex PCR; TCRdb keeps in-frame clones, though not all of them. The sample contains roughly 590,000 clones, nearly 97% of which appear only once. CD8 cells regarded as naive lacked CD45RO, were positively chosen for CCR7, and omitted terminally differentiated effector memory CD45RA+ cells. What was sequenced was naive CD8+ T cells sorted from blood. The origin of the receptors is a woman in her thirties in good health.

The chain carries TRBV10-2 and TRBJ2-7; no clear D. The CDR3 extends over 12 amino acids. V lost 2 bases to trimming and J lost 5 bases, with 7 bases between them. The germline gives CDR1 WSHSY, CDR2 SAAADI. The CDR3 sequence: CASSEMVHEQYF. The CDR3 nucleotides are TGCGCCAGCAGTGAGATGGTCCACGAGCAGTACTTC.

Only one count was recorded for this clone. The chain combines TRBV10-3 with TRBJ2-7, with 12 positions matching TRBD2. CDR1 ENHRY and CDR2 SYGVKD come from the germline V gene. Trimming removed 8 bases from V and 5 bases from J; junction bases left unmatched: 7. This CDR3 has 14 residues. CDR3 DNA sequence: TGTGCCATCTCCCTAGCGGGAGGGCCGGACGAGCAGTACTTC. This gives the protein CAISLAGGPDEQYF.

The chain employs TRBV29-1 and TRBJ1-1; D remains unclear. There are 9 residues in the CDR3. V shed 1 base and J shed 13 bases, with 7 bases lying between them. The germline V gene encodes CDR1 SQVTM and CDR2 ANQGSEA. For the CDR3, the DNA is TGCAGCGTTGAAGGCGACGGTTTCTTT. Protein sequence: CSVEGDGFF.

The chain uses TRBV2 and TRBJ2-1; 8 bases fit TRBD2. The CDR3 is 16 amino acids. Germline lookup yields CDR1 SNHLY and CDR2 FYNNEI. Trimming cost V 6 bases and J 5 bases; bases outside gene matches: 12. The CDR3 protein is CASRDPSGSIDNEQFF. The CDR3 nucleotides read TGTGCCAGCAGAGACCCCAGCGGGAGTATCGACAATGAGCAGTTCTTC.

The chain uses TRBV7-3 and TRBJ1-2; 7 bases align to TRBD1. Losses at the gene ends were 2 bases for V and 7 bases for J; bases not matched to a gene: 7. The CDR3 length is 14 residues. Germline-derived CDR1 and CDR2 are SGHTA and FQGTGA. CDR3: CASSLQGVSGGYTF. The CDR3 DNA is TGTGCCAGCAGCTTACAGGGGGTTTCAGGTGGCTACACCTTC.

The chain has TRBV7-9 and TRBJ2-5; 9 bases fit TRBD2. V was clipped by 5 bases and J by 6 bases; unmatched bases: 7. Germline CDR1 SEHNR, CDR2 FQNEAQ (reference sequence). CDR3 length: 14 amino acids. The CDR3 bases are TGTGCCAGCAGCCCGGGACTAGCTCCGAAGACCCAGTACTTC. It is translated as CASSPGLAPKTQYF.

The chain couples TRBV7-3 to TRBJ2-1, with 12 bases fitting TRBD1. This CDR3 is 16 amino acids long. Per germline, CDR1 SGHTA and CDR2 FQGTGA. V shed 5 bases and J 2 bases; nucleotides not matched to a gene: 4. The CDR3: CASSRGTGGAYNEQFF. The DNA for the CDR3 is TGTGCCAGCAGCCGCGGGACAGGGGGCGCCTACAATGAGCAGTTCTTC. Together with reference TRBV7-3 and TRBJ2-1, the CDR3 gives the full variable domain: GAGVSQTPSNKVTEKGKYVELRCDPISGHTALYWYRQSLGQGPEFLIYFQGTGAADDSGLPNDRFFAVRPEGSVSTLKIQRTERGDSAVYLCASSRGTGGAYNEQFFGPGTRLTVL.

V is TRBV7-9 and J is TRBJ1-1; D not certain. The CDR3 is 16 residues long. With 4 bases removed from V and 0 bases from J, the gap between germline ends came to 15 bases. Germline CDR1 reads SEHNR; CDR2 reads FQNEAQ (reference sequence). CDR3 sequence reads: CASSSPESGMNTEAFF. The CDR3 DNA follows: TGTGCCAGCAGCTCTCCAGAATCGGGCATGAACACTGAAGCTTTCTTT.

The chain uses TRBV27 and TRBJ2-1; perhaps TRBD1 as D (6 bases). The ends were cut back, 8 bases at V and 7 bases at J, with 15 bases in the middle. Germline assignment: CDR1 MNHEY and CDR2 SMNVEV (reference sequence). The length of the CDR3 is 13 residues. Here the CDR3 DNA reads TGTGCCAGCTTGGGGGCCACGGGGAATGAGCAGTTCTTC. Amino acid sequence: CASLGATGNEQFF.

The chain uses TRBV2 and TRBJ1-2, with 7 bases matching TRBD1. This CDR3 contains 13 residues. The V gene end was trimmed by 7 bases and the J gene end by 0 bases; junction bases not matched to a gene: 2. Germline CDR1 and CDR2: SNHLY and FYNNEI. CDR3 sequence reads: CASKGATNYGYTF. In nucleotides, the CDR3 is TGTGCCAGCAAGGGGGCCACTAACTATGGCTACACCTTC.

The rearrangement joins TRBV28 to TRBJ2-2; D gene ambiguous. Germline CDR1 and CDR2: MDHEN and SYDVKM. Trimming pared 2 bases from V and 4 bases from J, leaving 11 bases between. The CDR3 consists of 15 residues. The CDR3 sequence is CASSLKGWGTGELFF. As DNA, the CDR3 is TGTGCCAGCAGTTTAAAGGGTTGGGGCACCGGGGAGCTGTTTTTT.

The genes are TRBV7-9 and TRBJ1-2; D unclear. There are 14 residues in the CDR3. V lost 6 bases and J 6 bases, leaving 17 bases between the germline ends. Germline CDR1 SEHNR, CDR2 FQNEAQ (reference sequence). The CDR3 DNA follows: TGTGCCAGCAGTATTACGCCCGGACTCGATGGCTACACCTTC. Its translation is CASSITPGLDGYTF.

With respect to this clone: Compared with germline, one end of the junction differs, possibly owing to a read error. V and J are TRBV7-9 and TRBJ2-6; 7 bases map to TRBD1. This CDR3 contains 16 residues. The germline V gene has CDR1 SEHNR and CDR2 FQNEAQ (reference sequence). The CDR3 DNA follows: TGTGTCAGCAGCTCGGGACAGCCGGCGGGGGCCAACGTCCTGACTTTC. It codes for CVSSSGQPAGANVLTF. The full variable domain, in which reference TRBV7-9 and TRBJ2-6 provide the parts outside the CDR3, is DTGVSQNPRHKITKRGQNVTFRCDPISEHNRLYWYRQTLGQGPEFLTYFQNEAQLEKSRLLSDRFSAERPKGSFSTLEIQRTEQGDSAMYLCVSSSGQPAGANVLTFGAGSRLTVL.

The chain recombines TRBV11-3 with TRBJ2-1; 8 nucleotides align to TRBD1. The CDR3 loop spans 15 amino acids. V lost 4 bases and J lost 1; bases outside the gene matches: 3. CDR1 is SGHNT and CDR2 is YENEEA in the germline V gene. Here the CDR3 reads CASSSDRESYNEQFF. The CDR3 region has the DNA TGTGCCAGCAGCTCGGACAGGGAGTCCTACAATGAGCAGTTCTTC. The full variable domain, its missing parts supplied by reference TRBV11-3 and TRBJ2-1, is EAGVVQSPRYKIIEKKQPVAFWCNPISGHNTLYWYLQNLGQGPELLIRYENEEAVDDSQLPKDRFSAERLKGVDSTLKIQPAELGDSAVYLCASSSDRESYNEQFFGPGTRLTVL.

This rearrangement joins TRBV4-1 to TRBJ1-3; D gene unclear. Trimming cost V 0 bases and J 1 base, with 7 bases left between them. This CDR3 contains 15 residues. Per the germline V gene, CDR1 is MGHRA and CDR2 is YSYEKL. The CDR3 DNA sequence: TGCGCCAGCAGCCAAGAGACTCCTTCTGGAAACACCATATATTTT. It translates to CASSQETPSGNTIYF.

V gene TRBV28 combines with J gene TRBJ2-7; D is undetermined. Deletions cut 8 bases from V and 0 bases from J, with 11 bases between. The CDR3 consists of 13 residues. In germline, CDR1 is MDHEN, CDR2 SYDVKM. The CDR3 region has the DNA TGTGCCAGCGAGAGTAAGAGCTCCTACGAGCAGTACTTC. This translates into CASESKSSYEQYF.

The V gene is TRBV5-1, the J gene TRBJ2-1, with 8 bases that match TRBD1. J gave up 0 bases and V 7 bases, and 6 bases lay outside the gene matches. This CDR3 comprises 15 residues. From germline, CDR1 is SGHRS and CDR2 YFSETQ. The CDR3 DNA follows: TGCGCCAGCGGAAAGGGGACAGGCTCCTACAATGAGCAGTTCTTC. Its protein product is CASGKGTGSYNEQFF.

The V call is TRBV19, the J call TRBJ1-2; 7 bases map to TRBD1. This CDR3 spans 15 amino acids. Losses at the gene ends were 5 bases for V and 5 bases for J; bases not matched to a gene: 11. Germline V gives CDR1 LNHDA, CDR2 SQIVND (reference sequence). CDR3 residues: CASSEGDSLHYGYTF. CDR3 coding DNA: TGTGCCAGTAGTGAGGGGGACAGTCTTCATTATGGCTACACCTTC. The whole variable domain, remainder taken from reference TRBV19 and TRBJ1-2, is DGGITQSPKYLFRKEGQNVTLSCEQNLNHDAMYWYRQDPGQGLRLIYYSQIVNDFQKGDIAEGYSVSREKKESFPLTVTSAQKNPTAFYLCASSEGDSLHYGYTFGSGTRLTVV.

Comments on this clone: Other DNA sequences in the same sample also yield this CDR3. This chain connects TRBV27 to TRBJ1-5; 11 positions match TRBD1. The CDR3 is 16 amino acids. The V gene's germline CDR1 is MNHEY and CDR2 SMNVEV (reference sequence). V dropped 6 bases and J dropped 2; count of bases not matched to a gene: 6. CDR3 sequence reads: CASRGTGGAGNQPQHF. The DNA of the CDR3 is TGTGCCAGCAGGGGGACAGGGGGAGCTGGCAATCAGCCCCAGCATTTT.

The chain couples TRBV13 to TRBJ2-5; D is perhaps TRBD2 (5 bases). The V gene's germline CDR1 is PRHDT and CDR2 FYEKMQ (reference sequence). V was pared by 5 bases and J by 0 bases, with 13 bases between. The CDR3 has 15 amino acids. Written as DNA, the CDR3 is TGTGCCAGCAGCACCGCGGAGCGGCACCAAGAGACCCAGTACTTC. This sequence encodes CASSTAERHQETQYF.

The chain carries TRBV2 and TRBJ1-2; no clear D. Germline CDR1 reads SNHLY; CDR2 reads FYNNEI. The CDR3 is 16 residues long. V dropped 2 bases and J dropped 3 bases, with 16 bases sitting between them. This chain's CDR3 is CASSEFSRAPDYGYTF. CDR3 coding DNA: TGTGCCAGCAGTGAATTCTCTCGGGCGCCGGACTATGGCTACACCTTC.